A single sample is the source of the 9 T cell receptor beta chains below, sequenced in a study of T cell responses to AZD1222 COVID-19 vaccine. Clones were read by immunoSEQ multiplex PCR, and TCRdb kept only the in-frame ones, dropping some. The data hold about 130,000 clones, with 89% observed a single time. The specimen comprised peripheral blood, sampled 28 days after the second AZD1222 dose. These receptors all come from an adult who received the AZD1222 COVID-19 vaccine.

The chain has TRBV7-9 and TRBJ1-3; no clear D gene. Germline CDR1 and CDR2: SEHNR and FQNEAQ (reference sequence). CDR3 length: 17 amino acids. V was shortened by 1 base and J by 0 bases, with 13 bases between the two germline ends. The CDR3 protein is CASSLVAGVISGNTIYF. In DNA form, the CDR3 reads TGTGCCAGCAGCTTAGTTGCGGGCGTGATCTCTGGAAACACCATATATTTT.

The chain has TRBV6-2 or TRBV6-3 and TRBJ1-5; D is uncertain. The CDR3 has 14 residues. Germline V gives CDR1 MNHEY, CDR2 SVGEGT. V lost 6 bases, J lost 6 bases, and 15 bases lay in between. The CDR3 DNA sequence: TGTGCCAGCAGCATTACTTGGGAGGCTCAGCCCCAGCATTTT. As protein: CASSITWEAQPQHF.

In this sample, this clone turned up a few times. The CDR3 protein is CASQASEYNEQFF. CDR3 sequence (DNA): TGTGCCAGCCAGGCTAGCGAGTACAATGAGCAGTTCTTC. This sequence joins TRBV7-8 and TRBJ2-1; tentatively, D is TRBD2 (6 bases). Germline CDR1 reads SGHVS; CDR2 reads FQNEAQ. With 8 bases removed from V and 4 bases from J, the gap between germline ends came to 12 bases. The CDR3 is 13 residues long.

This clone was detected only once. The J gene is TRBJ1-4, the V gene TRBV5-1; D uncertain. Trimming cost V 1 base and J 8 bases, with 12 bases left between them. Germline V gene lookup returns CDR1 SGHRS and CDR2 YFSETQ. The CDR3 is 14 residues long. The CDR3 DNA sequence: TGCGCCAGCAGCTTGTTGGGGATTGGGGAAAAACTGTTTTTT. This codes for CASSLLGIGEKLFF.

The V gene is TRBV25-1, the J gene TRBJ2-7; tentatively, D is TRBD2 (6 bases). The CDR3 is made up of 13 amino acids. Germline lookup yields CDR1 MGHDK and CDR2 SYGVNS. V was shortened by 6 bases and J by 3 bases, with 12 bases between the two germline ends. The DNA for the CDR3 is TGTGCCAGCAGAGGAGGGCATCACTACGAGCAGTACTTC. Protein sequence: CASRGGHHYEQYF.

The rearrangement uses TRBV9 and TRBJ1-1, with D uncertain. The germline gives CDR1 SGDLS, CDR2 YYNGEE. CDR3 length: 13 residues. Trimming left V 2 bases short and J 2 bases short, with 7 bases between. CDR3 sequence (DNA): TGTGCCAGCAGCGTTACAGTCAACACTGAAGCTTTCTTT. Its protein is CASSVTVNTEAFF. The whole variable domain, remainder taken from reference TRBV9 and TRBJ1-1, is DSGVTQTPKHLITATGQRVTLRCSPRSGDLSVYWYQQSLDQGLQFLIQYYNGEERAKGNILERFSAQQFPDLHSELNLSSLELGDSALYFCASSVTVNTEAFFGQGTRLTVV.

The chain couples TRBV29-1 to TRBJ2-3; no definite D call. This CDR3 is built from 14 residues. Trimming left V 5 bases short and J 0 bases short, with 12 bases between. The germline V gene has CDR1 SQVTM and CDR2 ANQGSEA. The CDR3 DNA reads as TGCAGCGTTCTCCCTGGGCCCAGCACAGATACGCAGTATTTT. Its translation: CSVLPGPSTDTQYF.

The rearrangement uses TRBV18 and TRBJ2-5, with a weak D call TRBD2 (5 bases). CDR3 length equals 15 residues. Looked up from germline, CDR1 is KGHSH and CDR2 is LQKENI. V dropped 2 bases and J dropped 9 bases, with 19 bases sitting between them. The DNA of the CDR3 is TGTGCCAGCTCACCAGGACTCGCCGACCTCCGTCCCCAGTACTTC. It specifies CASSPGLADLRPQYF. Looking up the rest from reference TRBV18 and TRBJ2-5 gives the full variable domain: NAGVMQNPRHLVRRRGQEARLRCSPMKGHSHVYWYRQLPEEGLKFMVYLQKENIIDESGMPKERFSAEFPKEGPSILRIQQVVRGDSAAYFCASSPGLADLRPQYFGPGTRLLVL.

This clone was detected only a few times. CDR3 bases: TGTGCCAGCAGTTACTCACCAGGACTCCGCTATGGCTACACCTTC. Encoded protein: CASSYSPGLRYGYTF. V and J are TRBV6-2 or TRBV6-3 and TRBJ1-2; D unresolved. The CDR3 is 15 residues long. Germline lookup yields CDR1 MNHEY and CDR2 SVGEGT. V lost 0 bases and J lost 4, with 12 bases in between.